This TCR beta chain was obtained from a study of long-term antiretroviral therapy in people with HIV. Study observations and caveats: The study found that diversity rose after ART but stayed below transplant donor controls.

Points on this clone: The antigen is unknown.

The run of the v3.0 immunoSEQ assay was at survey level. Data came from immunoSEQ multiplex PCR; TCRdb stores just in-frame clones and leaves some out. The sample yields about 12,000 clones, over 80% seen once. Germline trimming cut 9 bases from V and 3 bases from J; bases unmatched to any gene: 8. The V gene's germline CDR1 is WSHSY and CDR2 SAAADI. The CDR3 has 13 residues. PBMC samples from each donor numbered at least one pre-ART and at least two post-ART. Samples held roughly 0.85-11 million cryopreserved PBMC, and DNA extraction followed. The sequencing here drew on unsorted PBMCs, taken 8 to 8.5 years after starting antiretroviral therapy. This clonotype was sampled from a man in his forties or fifties with HIV. This chain connects TRBV10-2 to TRBJ2-7; 7 positions agree with TRBD1. The CDR3 DNA reads TGCGCCAGTGGGACAGTAGATCTCTACGAGCAGTACTTC. Translated: CASGTVDLYEQYF.